These 31 T cell receptor beta chains were all obtained from the same sample, sequenced in a study of blood T cells in healthy people across ages. A second PCR, run for roughly 7 to 11 cycles, used a sample-barcoded 5' primer plus a J-beta primer mix. MiXCR was run by TCRdb on the 5' RACE reads, yielding one entry per CDR3 protein. The sample holds roughly 1 million distinct CDR3 sequences, about 25% seen once. These same records also appear under a second study, on T cells of mothers and their children.

Source material: blood. Source of these receptors: a girl aged 2 to 9 in good health.

The V and J genes are TRBV18 and TRBJ1-1; 7 bases are shared with TRBD1. Trimming took 8 bases from V and 1 from J; bases not matched to a gene: 10. Germline V gene lookup returns CDR1 KGHSH and CDR2 LQKENI. The CDR3 is 15 residues long. As DNA, the CDR3 is TGTGCCAGCAGCGTCGGGACAGTTAGGAACACTGAAGCTTTCTTT. Amino acid sequence: CASSVGTVRNTEAFF.

This clonotype was recorded a few times. As DNA, the CDR3 is TGCAGCGTTGTCTGGAGTGGATTAGGCGATGAGCAGTTCTTC. Residues: CSVVWSGLGDEQFF. The gene calls are TRBV29-1 and TRBJ2-5; unclear D gene. The J call may be in error: the DNA end matches TRBJ2-1 better. CDR1 is SQVTM and CDR2 is ANQGSEA in the germline V gene. This CDR3 is built from 14 residues.

This clonotype has just a few counts. The junction and the germline gene differ at one end; a read error may be behind it. Written as DNA, the CDR3 is TGCAGTGCTGGGGGGACTAGCGGGTGGTTCTTC. It specifies CSAGGTSGWFF. The chain is built from TRBV20-1 and TRBJ2-5; 12 bases are shared with TRBD2. Germline-derived CDR1 and CDR2 are DFQATT and SNEGSKA (reference sequence). The CDR3 runs 11 residues.

The CDR3 sequence is CSARRLAGTDTQYF. The CDR3, as DNA: TGCAGTGCTAGGCGACTAGCGGGAACAGATACGCAGTATTTT. The genes are TRBV20-1 and TRBJ2-3; 11 positions agree with TRBD2. This CDR3 spans 14 amino acids. CDR1 DFQATT and CDR2 SNEGSKA come from the germline V gene (reference sequence). Unmatched junction bases numbered 2, after V lost 3 bases and J lost 3 bases.

This clonotype was found a few times. The chain joins TRBV25-1 to TRBJ1-2, with 7 bases fitting TRBD1. Trimming removed 0 bases from V and 7 bases from J; junction bases left unmatched: 2. CDR3 length: 13 amino acids. Per the germline V gene, CDR1 is MGHDK and CDR2 is SYGVNS. CDR3 DNA sequence: TGTGCCAGCAGTGAATACCGGGACAGTGGCTACACCTTC. It codes for CASSEYRDSGYTF.

This clonotype appeared a few times. V usage is TRBV5-6 and J usage is TRBJ2-1; 8 nucleotides align to TRBD1. The CDR3 is 16 residues long. The V segment lost 3 bases and the J segment 1 base; nucleotides outside the gene matches: 6. Germline loops: CDR1 SGHDT, CDR2 YYEEEE. The CDR3 DNA sequence: TGTGCCAGCAGCTCGCTCCGGGACAGGTCCTACAATGAGCAGTTCTTC. Amino acid sequence: CASSSLRDRSYNEQFF.

The CDR3 coding sequence is TGTGCCAGCAGTCAACCTCCGGGACTGCAAGAGACCCAGTACTTC. This codes for CASSQPPGLQETQYF. This rearrangement joins TRBV28 to TRBJ2-5; maybe TRBD2 (6 bases). CDR3 length equals 15 residues. Between the trimmed V and J ends, which lost 5 bases and 2 bases, there was a span of 15 bases. Germline V gives CDR1 MDHEN, CDR2 SYDVKM. Combining the CDR3 with reference TRBV28 and TRBJ2-5 gives the whole variable domain DVKVTQSSRYLVKRTGEKVFLECVQDMDHENMFWYRQDPGLGLRLIYFSYDVKMKEKGDIPEGYSVSREKKERFSLILESASTNQTSMYLCASSQPPGLQETQYFGPGTRLLVL.

This chain joins TRBV4-2 and TRBJ2-5; 8 bases match TRBD2. Gene TRBJ2-1 matches the end of the DNA better, so the J call may be wrong. The germline V gene encodes CDR1 LGHNA and CDR2 YNFKEQ. This CDR3 is built from 15 residues. In DNA, the CDR3 is TGTGCCAGCAGCCCTCAAGCGGGAGTCAACAATGAGCAGTTCTTC. It encodes CASSPQAGVNNEQFF.

The chain couples TRBV6-1 to TRBJ2-2; 7 bases match TRBD1. This CDR3 region has 16 residues. Germline lookup yields CDR1 MNHNS and CDR2 SASEGT. V lost 6 bases, J lost 1 base, and 8 bases stayed unmatched. CDR3 in amino acids: CASREPGQKNTGELFF. Here the CDR3 DNA reads TGTGCCAGCAGAGAGCCGGGACAGAAGAACACCGGGGAGCTGTTTTTT.

This clonotype was detected only a few times. The J gene is TRBJ2-5, the V gene TRBV20-1, with 7 bases matching TRBD2. The assigned J gene may be wrong: the sequence end matches TRBJ2-1 better. CDR3 length: 13 residues. Germline loops: CDR1 DFQATT, CDR2 SNEGSKA (reference sequence). The CDR3 region has the DNA TGCAGTGCTATTGCGGGAGAATACAATGAGCAGTTCTTC. Protein: CSAIAGEYNEQFF.

This clonotype was seen a handful of times. V usage is TRBV7-6 and J usage is TRBJ2-5, with D perhaps given as TRBD1 or TRBD2 (5 bases each). The CDR3 sequence is 16 residues long. From germline, CDR1 is SGHVS and CDR2 FNYEAQ. V lost 5 bases and J lost 1, with 17 bases in between. The CDR3 DNA reads as TGTGCCAGCAGCCGTCACCGGGACCAAGGCCAAGAGACCCAGTACTTC. Translated: CASSRHRDQGQETQYF.

About this clonotype itself: This may stem from a read error, because a much larger clone lies one nucleotide away. V is TRBV9 and J is TRBJ2-5; 7 bases fit TRBD2. CDR3 length equals 12 residues. CDR1 is SGDLS and CDR2 is YYNGEE in the germline V gene. CDR3: CTSSGDQETQYF. In DNA, the CDR3 is TGTACCAGCAGCGGGGACCAAGAGACCCAGTACTTC.

The chain recombines TRBV9 with TRBJ2-5, with D possibly being TRBD1 or TRBD2 (7 bases each). This CDR3 comprises 14 residues. Trimming stripped 3 bases from V and 4 bases from J, with 13 bases between. Germline lookup yields CDR1 SGDLS and CDR2 YYNGEE. CDR3 DNA: TGTGCCAGCAGCGGGCAGGGGGGGCGAGAGACCCAGTACTTC. Protein sequence: CASSGQGGRETQYF.

Note on this clonotype: One junction end does not reproduce the germline sequence, and a read error may be involved. The V gene is TRBV11-3, the J gene TRBJ2-5; the D is unclear. CDR3 length equals 15 residues. Looked up from germline, CDR1 is SGHNT and CDR2 is YENEEA. The CDR3 reads CASSLGSPQQETQHF. CDR3 coding DNA: TGTGCCAGCAGCTTAGGTTCGCCTCAACAAGAGACCCAGCACTTC.

This chain uses TRBV29-1 with TRBJ2-5; 14 bases line up with TRBD2. The J call is in doubt because the DNA end fits TRBJ2-1 better. Per germline, CDR1 SQVTM and CDR2 ANQGSEA. The CDR3 covers 15 residues. In nucleotides, the CDR3 is TGCAGCGTTGAAAGTGGACTAGCGGGGGGACGTGAGCAGTTCTTC. Residues: CSVESGLAGGREQFF.

This clonotype was counted many times. The CDR3 reads CSVEDPGTPRGQETQYF. As DNA, the CDR3 is TGCAGCGTTGAAGATCCCGGGACGCCGAGGGGTCAAGAGACCCAGTACTTC. The chain couples TRBV29-1 to TRBJ2-5, with D possibly being TRBD1 or TRBD2 (5 bases each). The V gene lost 0 bases and the J gene lost 2 bases, with 19 bases spanning the gap. Germline-derived CDR1 and CDR2 are SQVTM and ANQGSEA. This CDR3 comprises 17 residues.

The chain has TRBV7-9 and TRBJ2-4, with TRBD2 matching over 10 bases. Unmatched junction bases numbered 6, after V lost 3 bases and J lost 4 bases. The CDR3 totals 16 residues. CDR1 is SEHNR, CDR2 FQNEAQ, per germline (reference sequence). This CDR3 reads CASSFPAGGLKNIQYF. The CDR3 DNA is TGTGCCAGCAGCTTCCCAGCGGGGGGGCTTAAAAACATTCAGTACTTC.

This clonotype appeared a few times. The gene calls are TRBV20-1 and TRBJ2-7, with TRBD1 matching over 9 bases. Germline CDR1 DFQATT, CDR2 SNEGSKA (reference sequence). V lost 5 bases and J lost 3; bases outside the gene matches: 5. CDR3 length: 13 residues. The CDR3 region is CSAAWDRDYEQYF. CDR3 nucleotide sequence: TGCAGTGCTGCATGGGACAGGGACTACGAGCAGTACTTC.

V gene TRBV28 combines with J gene TRBJ2-2, with D unresolved. Germline CDR1 reads MDHEN; CDR2 reads SYDVKM. V lost 7 bases and J 8 bases, leaving 11 bases between the germline ends. The CDR3 contains 12 residues. CDR3 region: CASTSDVGELFF. CDR3 nucleotide sequence: TGTGCCAGCACCTCAGACGTTGGGGAGCTGTTTTTT. The whole variable domain, filled in from reference TRBV28 and TRBJ2-2, reads DVKVTQSSRYLVKRTGEKVFLECVQDMDHENMFWYRQDPGLGLRLIYFSYDVKMKEKGDIPEGYSVSREKKERFSLILESASTNQTSMYLCASTSDVGELFFGEGSRLTVL.

The CDR3 DNA reads as TGCGCCAGCAGCCAAGATCGGACGGGAGCGGATGAGCAGTTCTTC. This encodes CASSQDRTGADEQFF. The chain carries TRBV4-3 and TRBJ2-1, with TRBD2 as a possible D gene (6 bases). The CDR3 has 15 residues. The germline V gene has CDR1 LGHNA and CDR2 YSLEER. The V gene lost 0 bases and the J gene lost 8 bases, with 14 bases spanning the gap.

This clonotype came up a few times. The chain recombines TRBV12-3 or TRBV12-4 with TRBJ2-2; D possibly corresponds to TRBD2 (6 bases). This CDR3 has 14 residues. The V and J ends lost 5 bases and 3 bases respectively, with 10 bases between them. This CDR3 is CASSLTSDTGELFF. CDR3 bases: TGTGCCAGCAGTCTGACTAGTGACACCGGGGAGCTGTTTTTT.

This clonotype occurred a few times. J is TRBJ2-1 and V is TRBV12-3 or TRBV12-4; D remains unclear. Trimming stripped 3 bases from V and 9 bases from J, with 15 bases between. This CDR3 contains 14 residues. The CDR3 is CASSFVVSKGEQFF. The CDR3 DNA is TGTGCCAGCAGTTTTGTCGTTAGTAAGGGTGAGCAGTTCTTC.

This clonotype was counted between two and nine times. The CDR3 DNA reads TGTGCCAGTACCCCGGGACAGGGAATCTCCTACGAGCAGTACTTC. Amino acid sequence: CASTPGQGISYEQYF. The chain carries TRBV6-5 and TRBJ2-7, with 9 bases lining up with TRBD1. V trimming: 9 bases; J trimming: 0 bases; junction bases outside the gene matches: 9. CDR3 length: 15 amino acids. The germline V gene has CDR1 MNHEY and CDR2 SVGAGI.

A few counts support this clonotype. The rearrangement joins TRBV7-9 to TRBJ2-1, with unresolved D. The germline V gene has CDR1 SEHNR and CDR2 FQNEAQ (reference sequence). Trimming removed 3 bases at V and 0 bases at J, with 18 bases between. This CDR3 region has 18 residues. The CDR3 is CASSFPRSNPSSYNEQFF. The CDR3 DNA sequence: TGTGCCAGCAGCTTTCCGCGGTCCAACCCCAGCTCCTACAATGAGCAGTTCTTC.

This sequence joins TRBV28 and TRBJ2-3, with 14 bases fitting TRBD2. The germline V gene has CDR1 MDHEN and CDR2 SYDVKM. The CDR3 has 16 amino acids. The V gene end was trimmed by 6 bases and the J gene end by 4 bases; junction bases not matched to a gene: 6. In nucleotides, the CDR3 is TGTGCCAGCAGAAGTCGGACTAGCGGGAGGTCAGATACGCAGTATTTT. It codes for CASRSRTSGRSDTQYF.

This sequence joins TRBV6-6 and TRBJ2-1; tentatively, D is TRBD2 (5 bases). There are 12 residues in the CDR3. V gave up 1 base and J gave up 7 bases, with 5 bases separating them. Per germline, CDR1 MNHNY and CDR2 SVGAGI (reference sequence). CDR3 nucleotide sequence: TGTGCCAGCAGTTACTTAGCGAATGAGCAGTTCTTC. It translates to CASSYLANEQFF.

This clonotype was detected a few times. The rearrangement links TRBV5-1 to TRBJ2-1; TRBD2 matches at 8 bases. Germline V gene lookup returns CDR1 SGHRS and CDR2 YFSETQ. Trimming removed 0 bases from V and 7 bases from J; junction bases left unmatched: 6. The CDR3 consists of 15 residues. DNA for the CDR3: TGCGCCAGCAGCTTGGGTGCGGGAGGAGGTAATGAGCAGTTCTTC. It encodes CASSLGAGGGNEQFF.

This clonotype was counted between two and nine times. The V call is TRBV7-9, the J call TRBJ2-5; the D is unclear. With the DNA end fitting TRBJ2-7 better, the J assignment may be wrong. The CDR3 has 13 residues. Germline CDR1 SEHNR, CDR2 FQNEAQ (reference sequence). The CDR3 DNA reads TGTGCCAGCAGTTCGGCTAGGGCTGGCGAGCAGTACTTC. It specifies CASSSARAGEQYF.

This CDR3 is CASSLDGGSSGANVLTF. CDR3 coding DNA: TGCGCCAGCAGCTTGGATGGGGGGTCGTCTGGGGCCAACGTCCTGACTTTC. The J gene is TRBJ2-6, the V gene TRBV5-1, with TRBD2 as a possible D gene (6 bases). The CDR3 has 17 residues. V was pared by 0 bases and J by 1 base, with 11 bases between. Germline loops: CDR1 SGHRS, CDR2 YFSETQ.

For this clonotype: Sequence at one end of the junction differs from germline and may be a read error. The rearrangement uses TRBV29-1 and TRBJ1-5; D ambiguous. The CDR3 contains 12 residues. CDR1 and CDR2 (germline): SQVTM, ANQGSEA. The CDR3 DNA follows: TGCAGCGTTATCACAGATGGTCAGCCTCAGCATTTT. Protein product: CSVITDGQPQHF.

This rearrangement joins TRBV7-6 to TRBJ2-2; D remains ambiguous. In germline, CDR1 is SGHVS, CDR2 FNYEAQ. The CDR3 is 12 amino acids. Trimming cost V 8 bases and J 6 bases, with 10 bases left between them. CDR3 in amino acids: CASGKIAGELFF. The CDR3, as DNA: TGTGCCAGCGGCAAAATTGCCGGGGAGCTGTTTTTT. Full variable domain (rest looked up from reference TRBV7-6 and TRBJ2-2): GAGVSQSPRYKVTKRGQDVALRCDPISGHVSLYWYRQALGQGPEFLTYFNYEAQQDKSGLPNDRFSAERPEGSISTLTIQRTEQRDSAMYRCASGKIAGELFFGEGSRLTVL.